This paragraph reports one T cell receptor beta chain. In the original processing: Reference gene primers were amplified, and this amplification served to estimate nucleated cell counts. Profiling relied on immunoSEQ multiplex PCR, and the TCRdb table lists in-frame clones only, not all of them. Clonal size and the V and J genes are those of that table, whereas D and trimming came from the DNA. This table holds 300,000 to 400,000 clones, roughly 85% found once. These data belong to a study of blood T cell repertoires in COVID-19. Across the study: Acute-phase and convalescent COVID-19 samples originated in the United States, Italy and Spain. PBMCs, B-cell-depleted T cells, or T cells were the source of the cDNA or gDNA that made up the material.

The CDR3 contains 17 residues. The germline V gene has CDR1 SGDLS and CDR2 YYNGEE. The ends were cut back, 2 bases at V and 2 bases at J, with 17 bases in the middle. The specimen sequenced was peripheral blood. The V call is TRBV9, the J call TRBJ1-3; possibly TRBD1 for D (6 bases). This sequence was found in a human donor in a cohort sampled during active COVID-19. CDR3 protein: CASSVSGGLNPGNTIYF. In DNA form, the CDR3 reads TGTGCCAGCAGCGTCTCCGGGGGGCTAAATCCTGGAAACACCATATATTTT.